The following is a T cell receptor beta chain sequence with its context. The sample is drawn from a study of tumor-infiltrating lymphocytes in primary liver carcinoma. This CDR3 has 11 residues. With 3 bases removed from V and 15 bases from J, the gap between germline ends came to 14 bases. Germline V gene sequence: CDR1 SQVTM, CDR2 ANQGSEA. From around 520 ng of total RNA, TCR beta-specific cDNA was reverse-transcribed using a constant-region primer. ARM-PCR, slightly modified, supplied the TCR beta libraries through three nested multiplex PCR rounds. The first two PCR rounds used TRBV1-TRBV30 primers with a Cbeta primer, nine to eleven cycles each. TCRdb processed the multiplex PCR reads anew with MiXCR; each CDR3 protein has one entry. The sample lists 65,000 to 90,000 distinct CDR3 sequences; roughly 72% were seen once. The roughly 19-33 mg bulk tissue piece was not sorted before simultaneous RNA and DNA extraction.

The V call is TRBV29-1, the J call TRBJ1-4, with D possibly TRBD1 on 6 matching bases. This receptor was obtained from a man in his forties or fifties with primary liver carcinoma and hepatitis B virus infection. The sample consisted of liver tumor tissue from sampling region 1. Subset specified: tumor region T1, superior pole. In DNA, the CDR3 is TGCAGCGTTGAGGTGGGACAAAGATTGTTTTTT. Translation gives CSVEVGQRLFF.